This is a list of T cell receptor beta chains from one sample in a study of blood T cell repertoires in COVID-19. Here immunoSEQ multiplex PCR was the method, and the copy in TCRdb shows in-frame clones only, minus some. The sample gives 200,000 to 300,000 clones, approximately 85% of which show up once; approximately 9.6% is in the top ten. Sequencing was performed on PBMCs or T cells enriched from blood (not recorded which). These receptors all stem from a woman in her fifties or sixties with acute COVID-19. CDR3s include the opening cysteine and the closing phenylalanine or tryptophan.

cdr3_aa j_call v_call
CATSSTGTSGWNEQFF TRBJ2-1 TRBV15
CAGYRGSDYGYTF TRBJ1-2 TRBV30
CASSPPGLSTDTQYF TRBJ2-3 TRBV18
CASKYRSTGNTGELFF TRBJ2-2 TRBV5-4
CAWSQVLQPQHF TRBJ1-5 TRBV30
CASSPVTGKVQPQHF TRBJ1-5 TRBV18
CASSDRHLNYGYTF TRBJ1-2 TRBV6-4
CASSYSSSGTEAFF TRBJ1-1 TRBV6-5
CASPGLFLYGYTF TRBJ1-2 TRBV2
CASSLITRGTVKNSPLHF TRBJ1-6 TRBV27
CASSLAGSQPQHF TRBJ1-5 TRBV5-1
CAWSVRPGGSYGYTF TRBJ1-2 TRBV30
CATSSRGGEEPQHF TRBJ1-5 TRBV15
CASIEDRAGGQPQHF TRBJ1-5 TRBV19
CASSPRSTGYTF TRBJ1-2 TRBV7-2
CASSEQGPNQPQHF TRBJ1-5 TRBV7-9
CSVESPPRATYGYTF TRBJ1-2 TRBV29-1
CARLHVLSGNTIYF TRBJ1-3 TRBV6-4
CASSRLQRGGGYGGELFF TRBJ2-2 TRBV5-4